This entry features one T cell receptor (beta chain) sequence. The specificity of this receptor is unknown. The sample holds no much larger clone one base away, and base qualities are not on file. The data derive from a study of blood T cells in healthy people across ages (dated by TCRdb to between 2014 and 2017). For the wider study: In model experiments, template switching captured about one uniquely barcoded TCR beta cDNA molecule for every two T cells. Age-related changes in TCR beta repertoire diversity were measured in the study by deep sequencing normalized with unique cDNA molecular identifiers. Four age groups were formed from the donors: young (average about 17 years), middle-aged (just under 40), aged (roughly 59) and long-lived (about 80). To avoid experimental bias, donors of different ages were distributed randomly across sequencing lanes. For two donors (one aged 18 to 30 and one aged 80 or older), the study analyzed two additional independent replicas of 1 million unique cDNA reads from the same blood draw. Overall results and qualifications from the work: A strong correlation was found between observed TCR beta diversity and the percentage of naive T cells measured by flow cytometry. Observed TCR beta diversity per million T cells fell roughly linearly with age, and a significant reduction was already apparent by age around 44. Since profiling was done on bulk unsorted PBMCs, naive and antigen-experienced compartments could not be conclusively compared. Estimates of total diversity based on one million sequenced T cells were considered lower bounds and underestimates. Compared with the aged group, the long-lived group had more naive CD4+ T cells, fewer expanded clones and increased TCR diversity, a pattern suggesting age selection. Because the CMV infection status of the donors was unknown, age-related changes in expanded clonotypes may potentially have been confounded.

Donors were approximately 42 systemically healthy Caucasian individuals from Russia aged roughly 6 to 95 years. Each donor gave 9.5 to 10 milliliters of peripheral blood, drawn into EDTA-treated Vacutainer tubes. Ficoll-Paque density-gradient centrifugation was used to isolate PBMCs, with at least 6.5 million per sample. Total RNA, at least 6 micrograms per sample, was extracted from PBMCs with Trizol reagent. For every donor, flow cytometry on a PBMC aliquot measured the percentage of naive CD45RAhigh/CD27high T cells. Library method: 5' RACE. The instrument was an Illumina HiSeq 2500. A second PCR of roughly 7 to 11 cycles was performed with a sample-barcoded 5' primer and a J-beta primer mix. A unique molecular identifier was introduced onto each TCR beta cDNA molecule by a template-switch 5' adaptor carrying 12 random nucleotides. Each sample yielded at least 3 million CDR3-containing paired-end reads. First-strand cDNA was synthesized from all RNA with the Mint cDNA synthesis kit, primed by a TRBC-specific oligonucleotide. Following uracil-DNA glycosylase treatment, a first 18-cycle PCR with universal primers M1SS and BC2_uni_R was performed on all cDNA. As for how the authors treated the data: Normalization of each sample was performed by random selection of 1 million high-quality reads, each carrying a distinct molecular identifier. Instead of being binned into consensus sequences, reads that shared molecular identifiers were thrown out. MiTCR, set to a Q25 quality threshold and the strictest error-elimination algorithm, was used for CDR3 identification, clonotype clustering and error correction. A nonparametric unseen species model with Euler transformation was used to estimate a lower bound on total TCR beta diversity. The public reads were quality trimmed at Q25 with fastp and then assembled into clones with MiXCR by TCRdb, keeping productive beta chains. Entries are consolidated by CDR3 protein sequence, retaining the most common genes and DNA. Clone size and V and J calls follow TCRdb, not the original study. Across this sample there are some 860,000 distinct CDR3 sequences, with just over 55% seen only once. 20% to 30% of the sample goes to the ten largest clones.

The sequenced material came from blood. The source is a man between 35 and 55 years old in good health.

The DNA sequence is as follows: TGTGCCAGCAGTGTCAGCCTTAACAACAATGAGCAGTTCTTC. Translated, it reads CASSVSLNNNEQFF. The chain uses TRBV12-3 or TRBV12-4 and TRBJ2-1; too little of a D gene remains to name it. The CDR3 contains 14 residues, cysteine and phenylalanine counted. Solely the CDR3 DNA is kept, with 42 bases framed from the first base. V loses 5 bases, J loses 5 bases, and the germline ends lie 13 bases apart.